The 20 T cell receptor beta chains reported below all come from one sample, sequenced in a study of shared clonotypes between healthy human individuals. TCRdb's table, derived via immunoSEQ multiplex PCR, lists solely in-frame clones and lacks some. The repertoire holds roughly 1,100,000 clones, with roughly 75% as singletons. Sequenced: memory CD4+ T cells sorted from blood. This sample's subset: CD45RA-negative fraction. Every receptor here comes from a man between 18 and 29 years old in good health.

The chain joins TRBV6-1 to TRBJ2-1, with D tentatively TRBD2 (5 bases). The CDR3 contains 15 residues. Between the trimmed V and J ends, which lost 2 bases and 5 bases, there was a span of 13 bases. The germline gives CDR1 MNHNS, CDR2 SASEGT. The CDR3 nucleotides read TGTGCCAGCAGTGAAAGGCCCAGCGGAAACAATGAGCAGTTCTTC. Translated, it gives CASSERPSGNNEQFF.

The J gene is TRBJ2-2, the V gene TRBV11-2; D not resolved. V shed 5 bases and J shed 8 bases, with 9 bases lying between them. Germline V lookup: CDR1 SGHAT, CDR2 FQNNGV. There are 12 residues in the CDR3. In DNA, the CDR3 is TGTGCCAGCAGCCTTCACCCAGGGGAGCTGTTTTTT. Translated, it gives CASSLHPGELFF.

This clone was detected only once. J is TRBJ2-1 and V is TRBV10-3, with D unresolved. The V gene's germline CDR1 is ENHRY and CDR2 SYGVKD. This CDR3 has 12 amino acids. V was clipped by 6 bases and J by 7 bases, with 10 bases between them. The CDR3 nucleotides read TGTGCCATCAGCCCGACGGAAAATGAGCAGTTCTTC. Protein product: CAISPTENEQFF.

The V gene is TRBV7-2, the J gene TRBJ2-7, with D maybe TRBD1 (6 bases). The CDR3 loop spans 14 amino acids. Trimming cost V 2 bases and J 2 bases, with 10 bases left between them. The germline V gene encodes CDR1 SGHTA and CDR2 FQGNSA. The CDR3 sequence: CASSLKTGAYEQYF. In nucleotides, the CDR3 is TGTGCCAGCAGCTTAAAGACAGGCGCCTACGAGCAGTACTTC.

The V call is TRBV19, the J call TRBJ1-5, with D tentatively TRBD1 (5 bases). V shed 6 bases and J shed 4 bases, with 16 bases lying between them. The germline gives CDR1 LNHDA, CDR2 SQIVND (reference sequence). This CDR3 has 15 residues. CDR3 bases: TGTGCCAGTAGCCTCACAAGGGGAACGAATCAGCCCCAGCATTTT. Its translation: CASSLTRGTNQPQHF.

The table lists this clone with a few counts. The chain joins TRBV7-2 to TRBJ1-4; D remains unclear. The V end lost 5 bases, the J end lost 4 bases, and 11 bases lay between the germline ends. The CDR3 spans 14 residues. The V gene's germline CDR1 is SGHTA and CDR2 FQGNSA. The CDR3 bases are TGTGCCAGCAGCCGAGACGGTTATAATGAAAAACTGTTTTTT. This translates into CASSRDGYNEKLFF.

This chain joins TRBV7-9 and TRBJ2-1; 12 nucleotides agree with TRBD2. The CDR3 covers 17 residues. The V and J ends lost 5 bases and 3 bases, in that order; junction bases with no gene match: 8. Germline V CDR1 and CDR2: SEHNR, FQNEAQ (reference sequence). As DNA, the CDR3 is TGTGCCAGCAGCATAAACCTAGCGGGAGGGGGCTACAATGAGCAGTTCTTC. Translation: CASSINLAGGGYNEQFF.

The chain uses TRBV14 and TRBJ1-6; D uncertain. Trimming cost V 3 bases and J 7 bases, with 4 bases left between them. Germline CDR1 SGHDN, CDR2 FVKESK. The CDR3 contains 12 residues. The CDR3, as DNA: TGTGCCAGCAGCCAGTTCAATTCACCCCTCCACTTT. Encoded protein: CASSQFNSPLHF.

The chain joins TRBV4-3 to TRBJ2-3; D might be TRBD2 (6 bases). Germline CDR1 and CDR2: LGHNA and YSLEER. Trimming took 1 base from V and 2 from J, leaving 10 bases between them. CDR3 size: 15 residues. CDR3 loop: CASSQGTKNTDTQYF. The CDR3 bases are TGCGCCAGCAGCCAAGGGACTAAAAACACAGATACGCAGTATTTT.

The V call is TRBV5-1, the J call TRBJ1-5, with a possible D match to TRBD1 (5 bases). Germline values: CDR1 SGHRS, CDR2 YFSETQ. The CDR3 extends over 15 amino acids. The ends were cut back, 4 bases at V and 5 bases at J, with 16 bases in the middle. The CDR3 is CASSAGDGRYQPQHF. DNA of the CDR3: TGCGCCAGCAGCGCGGGGGACGGACGATATCAGCCCCAGCATTTT.

This clone has a single count. The chain combines TRBV10-1 with TRBJ2-7; D remains unclear. V was cut by 8 bases and J by 5 bases, with 22 bases left in between. The CDR3 covers 15 residues. Germline V gives CDR1 WNHNN, CDR2 SYGVQD (reference sequence). CDR3 DNA sequence: TGCGCCAGCCCCCACGACCGGAAGAATCGGGACGAGCAGTACTTC. It codes for CASPHDRKNRDEQYF.

This clone was seen only once. The rearrangement joins TRBV20-1 to TRBJ1-2; D gene unclear. Germline CDR1 DFQATT, CDR2 SNEGSKA (reference sequence). This CDR3 region has 11 residues. V was clipped by 1 base and J by 8 bases, with 8 bases between them. In DNA form, the CDR3 reads TGCAGTGCTAGAGGACCGATCGGCTACACCTTC. This codes for CSARGPIGYTF.

The V gene is TRBV4-3, the J gene TRBJ2-1, with 9 positions matching TRBD1. The germline V gene has CDR1 LGHNA and CDR2 YSLEER. The CDR3 covers 15 residues. Unmatched junction bases numbered 6, after V lost 1 base and J lost 8 bases. The CDR3, as DNA: TGCGCCAGCAGCCAAGCCTACAGGGGGCTCGATGAGCAGTTCTTC. It yields the protein CASSQAYRGLDEQFF.

The genes are TRBV19 and TRBJ2-2, with 7 nucleotides matching TRBD1. The CDR3 contains 18 residues. Trimming cost V 5 bases and J 0 bases; bases outside gene matches: 12. Germline CDR1 reads LNHDA; CDR2 reads SQIVND (reference sequence). The CDR3 loop is CASSGYRGNNANTGELFF. The CDR3 DNA reads as TGTGCCAGTAGTGGATACAGGGGAAACAACGCGAACACCGGGGAGCTGTTTTTT.

The V and J genes are TRBV10-3 and TRBJ1-2; no clear D. In germline, CDR1 is ENHRY, CDR2 SYGVKD. The CDR3 totals 16 residues. V lost 4 bases, J lost 2 bases, and 17 bases lay in between. In DNA form, the CDR3 reads TGTGCCATCAGTGTAATAGGTCCGGGTGGGAACTATGGCTACACCTTC. This translates into CAISVIGPGGNYGYTF.

This clone was recorded once. V gene TRBV30 combines with J gene TRBJ1-2; D ambiguous. This CDR3 region has 11 residues. The germline V gene encodes CDR1 GTSNPN and CDR2 SVGIG (reference sequence). Trimming left V 3 bases short and J 2 bases short, with 4 bases between. The DNA for the CDR3 is TGTGCCTGGAGCCACAACTATGGCTACACCTTC. Translated: CAWSHNYGYTF.

V is TRBV11-2 and J is TRBJ2-3; no clear D gene. The V and J ends lost 7 bases and 6 bases respectively, with 17 bases between them. Germline CDR1 SGHAT, CDR2 FQNNGV. There are 14 residues in the CDR3. Here the CDR3 reads CASTLVGPPDTQYF. CDR3 coding DNA: TGTGCCAGCACCTTGGTCGGCCCGCCTGATACGCAGTATTTT.

This clone has just a few counts. The rearrangement joins TRBV19 to TRBJ1-1; perhaps TRBD1 as D (5 bases). The germline V and J ends were trimmed by 3 bases and 1 base, with 9 bases remaining between them. The V gene's germline CDR1 is LNHDA and CDR2 SQIVND (reference sequence). This CDR3 comprises 14 residues. The CDR3 bases are TGTGCCAGTAGTATCCCAGGGACGAACACTGAAGCTTTCTTT. Protein product: CASSIPGTNTEAFF.

With respect to this clone: A much bigger clone sits one base away, suggesting this may be a read error. The same CDR3 also results from other DNA sequences found in this sample. This sequence joins TRBV18 and TRBJ1-1; D unresolved. The length of the CDR3 is 11 residues. Germline V gives CDR1 KGHSH, CDR2 LQKENI. V was shortened by 2 bases and J by 4 bases, with 2 bases between the two germline ends. CDR3 sequence (DNA): TGTGCCAGCTCACCAGGCACTGAAGCTTTCTTT. It translates to CASSPGTEAFF.

The chain recombines TRBV6-6 with TRBJ2-3; D gene ambiguous. Trimming removed 6 bases at V and 4 bases at J, with 14 bases between. CDR3 length: 14 amino acids. Germline assignment: CDR1 MNHNY and CDR2 SVGAGI (reference sequence). CDR3 DNA: TGTGCCAGCAGCTTTCGATCTGTGGCAGATACGCAGTATTTT. This gives the protein CASSFRSVADTQYF.